Listed below are T cell receptor beta chains from one sample, sequenced in a study of blood T cells in healthy people across ages. TCRdb fed the 5' RACE reads into MiXCR, producing one record per CDR3 protein. The table includes 1,800,000 or so distinct CDR3 sequences, 30% to 40% detected once. Sequencing was performed on blood. The origin of the receptors is a human donor in good health. Both conserved end residues are part of each CDR3. A D gene is named only where the DNA matches it firmly. The size of a clone is reported for some rows only, either as once, few or many, or as a class for expanded clones.

d_call j_call v_call clone_size cdr3_aa cdr3_nt
. TRBJ1-2 TRBV29-1 few CSALRGAGTNYGYTF TGCAGCGCCCTAAGAGGTGCAGGGACTAACTATGGCTACACCTTC
TRBD1 TRBJ1-2 TRBV27 . CASSLNRDRGYTF TGTGCCAGCAGTTTGAACCGGGACAGGGGCTACACCTTC
. TRBJ1-2 TRBV20-1 . CSASGQGHDYGYTF TGCAGTGCTAGTGGGCAGGGCCACGACTACGGCTACACCTTC
. TRBJ2-7 TRBV20-1 few CSAREALLTYEQYF TGCAGTGCTAGAGAGGCACTCCTGACCTACGAGCAGTACTTC
. TRBJ2-7 TRBV20-1 . CSARDYGFGEQYF TGCAGTGCTAGAGATTACGGATTTGGGGAGCAGTACTTC
. TRBJ1-1 TRBV9 . CASSVADGLNTEAFF TGTGCCAGCAGCGTAGCGGACGGACTGAACACTGAAGCTTTCTTT
TRBD1 TRBJ1-5 TRBV20-1 few CSASTMGTGNQPQHF TGCAGTGCTTCCACGATGGGGACAGGGAATCAGCCCCAGCATTTT
. TRBJ2-1 TRBV12-3/TRBV12-4 . CASRLSAGVDEQFF TGTGCCAGCAGGTTATCGGCAGGGGTGGATGAGCAGTTCTTC
TRBD1 TRBJ2-7 TRBV7-9 . CASRGDRDRRQYF TGTGCCAGCAGGGGGGACAGGGACCGAAGGCAGTACTTC
. TRBJ2-7 TRBV5-1 many CASSASGGGYEQYF TGCGCCAGCAGCGCCTCAGGTGGTGGCTACGAGCAGTACTTC
TRBD2 TRBJ2-1 TRBV5-6 once CASSFPRRGGGYNEQFF TGTGCCAGCAGCTTCCCGCGGCGGGGCGGGGGCTACAATGAGCAGTTCTTC
TRBD1 TRBJ2-7 TRBV6-6 once CASSYPGGQARYEQYF TGTGCCAGCAGTTACCCCGGGGGACAGGCCCGCTACGAGCAGTACTTC
TRBD2 TRBJ2-7 TRBV11-2 . CASSSGGLGSYEQYF TGTGCCAGCAGCAGCGGGGGACTTGGGTCCTACGAGCAGTACTTC
. TRBJ2-1 TRBV7-2 . CASSFASAGSSYNEQFF TGTGCCAGCAGCTTCGCATCGGCAGGGAGCTCCTACAATGAGCAGTTCTTC
. TRBJ2-7 TRBV10-3 few CAIGNRQPDYEQYF TGTGCCATCGGGAACCGACAGCCAGACTACGAGCAGTACTTC
TRBD1 TRBJ2-3 TRBV29-1 few CSVEGGQGARDTQYF TGCAGCGTTGAAGGGGGACAGGGGGCGAGAGATACGCAGTATTTT
TRBD1 TRBJ1-2 TRBV20-1 few CSARDRWRDRVNYGYTF TGCAGTGCTAGAGATAGATGGAGAGACAGGGTTAACTATGGCTACACCTTC
TRBD1 TRBJ1-1 TRBV4-2 . CASSQAQIGQAEAFF TGTGCCAGCAGCCAAGCTCAGATAGGACAGGCTGAAGCTTTCTTT
TRBD1 TRBJ2-5 TRBV2 . CASVGQNQETQYF TGTGCCAGCGTGGGACAGAACCAAGAGACCCAGTACTTC
. TRBJ2-5 TRBV12-3/TRBV12-4 . CASSPPEGETQYF TGTGCCAGCAGCCCTCCGGAGGGAGAGACCCAGTACTTC
TRBD1 TRBJ2-7 TRBV7-2 . CASSFGDREIYEQYF TGTGCCAGCAGCTTTGGGGACAGGGAAATCTACGAGCAGTACTTC
. TRBJ2-7 TRBV5-1 . CASSFGRAQGIPKERYF TGCGCCAGCAGTTTTGGCCGGGCACAGGGCATTCCTAAGGAGCGGTACTTC
TRBD2 TRBJ2-1 TRBV20-1 . CGIAGSSYNEQFF TGCGGCATAGCGGGGAGCTCCTACAATGAGCAGTTCTTC
. TRBJ2-5 TRBV5-1 few CASSLAVTAIGETQYF TGCGCCAGCAGCTTGGCCGTTACAGCGATCGGGGAGACCCAGTACTTC
TRBD1 TRBJ2-6 TRBV7-2 . CASRPTGAGANVQTF TGTGCCAGCAGACCCACAGGGGCTGGGGCCAACGTCCAGACTTTC